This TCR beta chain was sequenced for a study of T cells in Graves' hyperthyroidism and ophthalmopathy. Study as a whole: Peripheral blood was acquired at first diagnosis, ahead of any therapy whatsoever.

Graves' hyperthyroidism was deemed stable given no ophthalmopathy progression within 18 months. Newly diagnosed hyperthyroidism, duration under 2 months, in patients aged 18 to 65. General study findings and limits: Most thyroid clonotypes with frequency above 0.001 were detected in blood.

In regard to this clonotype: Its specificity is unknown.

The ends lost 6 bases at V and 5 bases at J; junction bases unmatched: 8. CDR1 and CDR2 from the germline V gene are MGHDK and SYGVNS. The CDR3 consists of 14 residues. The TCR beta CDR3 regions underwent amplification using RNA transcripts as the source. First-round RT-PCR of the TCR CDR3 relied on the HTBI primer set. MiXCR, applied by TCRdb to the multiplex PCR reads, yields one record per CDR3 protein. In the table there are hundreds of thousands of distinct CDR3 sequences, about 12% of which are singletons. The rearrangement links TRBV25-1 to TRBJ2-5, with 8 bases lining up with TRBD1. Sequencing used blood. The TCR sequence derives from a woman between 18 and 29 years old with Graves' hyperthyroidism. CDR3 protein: CASRTDRVWETQYF. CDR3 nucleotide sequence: TGTGCCAGCAGGACGGACAGGGTATGGGAGACCCAGTACTTC.